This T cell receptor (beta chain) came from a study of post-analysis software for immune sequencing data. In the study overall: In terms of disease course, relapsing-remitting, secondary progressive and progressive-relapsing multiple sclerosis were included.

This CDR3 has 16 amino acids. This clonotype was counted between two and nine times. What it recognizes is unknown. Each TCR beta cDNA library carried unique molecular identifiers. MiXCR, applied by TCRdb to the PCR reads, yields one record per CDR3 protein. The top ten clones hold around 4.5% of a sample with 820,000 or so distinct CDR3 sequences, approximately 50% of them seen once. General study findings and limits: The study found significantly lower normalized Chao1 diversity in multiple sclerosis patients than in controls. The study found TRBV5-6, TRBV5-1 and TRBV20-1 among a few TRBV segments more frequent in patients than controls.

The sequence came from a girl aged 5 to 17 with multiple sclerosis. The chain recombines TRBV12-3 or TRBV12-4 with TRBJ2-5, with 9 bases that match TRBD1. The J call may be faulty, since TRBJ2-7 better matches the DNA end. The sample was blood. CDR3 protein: CASSPSGTGRPYEQYF. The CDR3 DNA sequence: TGTGCCAGCAGTCCCTCCGGGACAGGGAGGCCCTACGAGCAGTACTTC.